The 11 T cell receptor beta chains reported below all come from one sample, sequenced in a study of beta chain features in type 1 diabetes. The authors reverse transcribed all of the isolated RNA, so sequencing captured expressed TCRB transcripts. Measured with immunoSEQ multiplex PCR; TCRdb has only the in-frame clones, and not every one. The table includes 850,000 to 900,000 clones, roughly 17% detected once. Sequences were obtained from naive CD4+ T cells from blood. The receptors stem from a woman under 30 in good health.

The rearrangement links TRBV7-9 to TRBJ2-5; a weak D match, TRBD2 (6 bases). CDR3 length equals 17 residues. Trimming took 5 bases from V and 5 from J, leaving 24 bases between them. Per the germline V gene, CDR1 is SEHNR and CDR2 is FQNEAQ (reference sequence). The CDR3 here is CASSNRPPGLGRETQYF. Written as DNA, the CDR3 is TGTGCCAGCAGCAACCGACCCCCGGGACTGGGTAGGGAGACCCAGTACTTC.

This clone was seen a few times. The V and J genes are TRBV19 and TRBJ1-5; 8 nucleotides match TRBD1. V dropped 5 bases and J dropped 5; count of bases not matched to a gene: 8. The CDR3 loop spans 15 amino acids. Germline V gives CDR1 LNHDA, CDR2 SQIVND (reference sequence). CDR3 loop: CASSRDQGAYQPQHF. CDR3 DNA sequence: TGTGCCAGTAGTCGAGATCAGGGGGCGTATCAGCCCCAGCATTTT.

This clone occurred a few times. The chain carries TRBV28 and TRBJ2-5; D is perhaps TRBD2 (5 bases). Trimming took 7 bases from V and 7 from J, leaving 16 bases between them. This CDR3 has 13 amino acids. Germline CDR1 reads MDHEN; CDR2 reads SYDVKM. DNA for the CDR3: TGTGCCAGCATCGCGGCCCAAGGAGGGACCCAGTACTTC. As protein: CASIAAQGGTQYF.

J is TRBJ2-1 and V is TRBV19; possibly TRBD2 for D (6 bases). Trimming pared 6 bases from V and 0 bases from J, leaving 15 bases between. The CDR3 is 16 amino acids. Germline CDR1 LNHDA, CDR2 SQIVND (reference sequence). The CDR3 sequence: CASSTLEGASYNEQFF. The CDR3 DNA reads TGTGCCAGTAGCACTTTGGAGGGAGCCTCCTACAATGAGCAGTTCTTC.

The CDR3 reads CASSIGTGAGGQPQHF. The CDR3 DNA sequence: TGTGCCAGTAGTATAGGGACAGGGGCCGGGGGCCAGCCCCAGCATTTT. The rearrangement links TRBV19 to TRBJ1-5; 9 bases agree with TRBD1. This CDR3 is 16 amino acids long. V lost 1 base to trimming and J lost 7 bases; unmatched junction nucleotides: 8. Germline V lookup: CDR1 LNHDA, CDR2 SQIVND (reference sequence).

CDR3: CASSLLSTDTQYF. The CDR3 nucleotides read TGCGCCAGCAGCCTACTTAGCACAGATACGCAGTATTTT. V and J are TRBV4-3 and TRBJ2-3; D is undetermined. V was trimmed by 4 bases and J by 0 bases, leaving 5 bases between them. This CDR3 has 13 residues. Germline V gives CDR1 LGHNA, CDR2 YSLEER.

As concerns this clone: Other nucleotide sequences in the sample specify the same CDR3. The gene calls are TRBV20-1 and TRBJ1-1; no firm D call. Per germline, CDR1 DFQATT and CDR2 SNEGSKA (reference sequence). Trimming left V 6 bases short and J 0 bases short, with 2 bases between. CDR3 length: 10 residues. This CDR3 is CSALNTEAFF. CDR3 bases: TGCAGTGCGCTGAACACTGAAGCTTTCTTT.

The V gene is TRBV6-6, the J gene TRBJ1-1, with unresolved D. This CDR3 spans 14 amino acids. Germline V CDR1 and CDR2: MNHNY, SVGAGI (reference sequence). V lost 4 bases to trimming and J lost 5 bases, with 14 bases between them. The CDR3 region is CASSSPPEGTEAFF. CDR3 in DNA: TGTGCCAGCAGTTCGCCCCCTGAGGGAACTGAAGCTTTCTTT.

In this sample, this clone turned up a few times. CDR3 in DNA: TGCGCCAGCAGCCCCCGTGGGACTAGCGGGAATGAGCAGTTCTTC. It is translated as CASSPRGTSGNEQFF. This chain connects TRBV5-1 to TRBJ2-1; 12 nucleotides align to TRBD2. After removal of 4 bases from V and 7 bases from J, the junction contained 6 bases not matched to a gene. This CDR3 is built from 15 residues. Germline V gives CDR1 SGHRS, CDR2 YFSETQ.

This chain links TRBV5-6 with TRBJ1-2; weak D call: TRBD1 (6 bases). Germline V gene sequence: CDR1 SGHDT, CDR2 YYEEEE. The CDR3 has 15 residues. V lost 4 bases and J 4 bases, leaving 17 bases between the germline ends. This chain's CDR3 is CASSQMGGRIYGYTF. CDR3 sequence (DNA): TGTGCCAGCAGCCAAATGGGGGGGCGCATCTATGGCTACACCTTC.

The sample holds a few counts of this clone. The rearrangement joins TRBV28 to TRBJ2-7, with 7 bases lining up with TRBD1. Trimming cost V 3 bases and J 1 base; bases outside gene matches: 3. The germline V gene encodes CDR1 MDHEN and CDR2 SYDVKM. The CDR3 runs 14 residues. CDR3 loop: CASSLGDRSYEQYF. The CDR3 region has the DNA TGTGCCAGCAGTTTGGGGGACAGATCCTACGAGCAGTACTTC.